The 32 T cell receptor beta chains below come from one sample, sequenced in a study of cytomegalovirus exposure and HLA in healthy donors. Primers: 60 Vbeta forward and 13 Jbeta reverse. Produced via immunoSEQ multiplex PCR; TCRdb's table is partial and in-frame only. The table includes 150,000 to 200,000 clones, around 80% detected once. Sequences were obtained from PBMCs. Source of these receptors: a middle-aged woman in good health and CMV-seropositive.

The J gene is TRBJ2-7, the V gene TRBV7-2; 10 bases line up with TRBD2. Germline lookup yields CDR1 SGHTA and CDR2 FQGNSA. The CDR3 spans 19 residues. Trimming took 0 bases from V and 0 from J; bases not matched to a gene: 11. CDR3: CASSLALAGEWGGSYEQYF. Here the CDR3 DNA reads TGTGCCAGCAGCTTAGCGCTAGCGGGAGAGTGGGGGGGCTCCTACGAGCAGTACTTC.

The CDR3 bases are TGTGCCAGCATGTGGGGGGGAGAAACTAATGAAAAACTGTTTTTT. It yields the protein CASMWGGETNEKLFF. V usage is TRBV2 and J usage is TRBJ1-4; maybe TRBD1 (5 bases). From germline, CDR1 is SNHLY and CDR2 FYNNEI. The CDR3 has 15 amino acids. Trimming took 7 bases from V and 1 from J, leaving 13 bases between them.

V gene TRBV7-9 combines with J gene TRBJ2-7, with 11 bases identical to TRBD1. After removal of 5 bases from V and 3 bases from J, the junction contained 0 bases not matched to a gene. The CDR3 has 13 residues. CDR1 is SEHNR and CDR2 is FQNEAQ in the germline V gene (reference sequence). CDR3 residues: CASSGTGGYEQYF. The DNA of the CDR3 is TGTGCCAGCAGCGGGACAGGGGGCTACGAGCAGTACTTC.

This chain links TRBV11-2 with TRBJ1-1; D perhaps matches TRBD1 (5 bases). V was pared by 6 bases and J by 2 bases, with 16 bases between. CDR1 SGHAT and CDR2 FQNNGV come from the germline V gene. The CDR3 contains 15 residues. The CDR3 bases are TGTGCCAGCAGGCAACAGAGACAGCGAAACACTGAAGCTTTCTTT. Translated: CASRQQRQRNTEAFF.

This clone was counted a single time. The chain has TRBV10-1 and TRBJ2-7; possibly TRBD2 for D (5 bases). The CDR3 is made up of 14 amino acids. V lost 4 bases to trimming and J lost 5 bases, with 15 bases between them. The germline V gene has CDR1 WNHNN and CDR2 SYGVQD (reference sequence). This chain's CDR3 is CASSGGSASDEQYF. The CDR3 bases are TGCGCCAGCAGTGGGGGTAGCGCATCTGACGAGCAGTACTTC.

This chain uses TRBV4-3 with TRBJ1-1; tentatively, D is TRBD1 (6 bases). The CDR3 runs 16 residues. Germline lookup yields CDR1 LGHNA and CDR2 YSLEER. Trimming cost V 4 bases and J 0 bases, with 15 bases left between them. CDR3 sequence reads: CASSRLPGDMNTEAFF. DNA of the CDR3: TGCGCCAGCAGCCGACTCCCAGGGGACATGAACACTGAAGCTTTCTTT.

This sequence joins TRBV28 and TRBJ2-1; 11 bases are a match to TRBD1. The V and J ends lost 5 bases and 7 bases, in that order; junction bases with no gene match: 7. The CDR3 is made up of 15 amino acids. Per the germline V gene, CDR1 is MDHEN and CDR2 is SYDVKM. The CDR3 here is CASSLGQGALNEQFF. In DNA form, the CDR3 reads TGTGCCAGCAGTCTAGGACAGGGGGCGCTTAATGAGCAGTTCTTC. The entire variable domain, with the rest obtained from reference TRBV28 and TRBJ2-1, is as follows: DVKVTQSSRYLVKRTGEKVFLECVQDMDHENMFWYRQDPGLGLRLIYFSYDVKMKEKGDIPEGYSVSREKKERFSLILESASTNQTSMYLCASSLGQGALNEQFFGPGTRLTVL.

This clone was counted once. The rearrangement links TRBV5-4 to TRBJ1-4; D not certain. The V end was cut by 3 bases, the J end by 7 bases, with 13 bases between. The CDR3 totals 14 residues. Germline lookup yields CDR1 SGHNT and CDR2 YYREEE (reference sequence). The CDR3 DNA reads as TGTGCCAGCAGCTCTCAAAAATCGGTTGAAAAACTGTTTTTT. Translation gives CASSSQKSVEKLFF.

This chain links TRBV6-5 with TRBJ1-2; TRBD1 is a possible D gene (5 bases). V was shortened by 5 bases and J by 8 bases, with 18 bases between the two germline ends. Germline CDR1 and CDR2: MNHEY and SVGAGI. This CDR3 is built from 14 residues. CDR3 amino acids: CASSSARDLRGYTF. The CDR3 nucleotides read TGTGCCAGCAGTAGTGCCAGGGATCTGCGGGGCTACACCTTC.

The gene calls are TRBV19 and TRBJ2-7; TRBD2 might be the D (6 bases). From germline, CDR1 is LNHDA and CDR2 SQIVND (reference sequence). This CDR3 region has 16 residues. Trimming took off 3 bases at V and 2 bases at J, with 17 bases between the two ends. As DNA, the CDR3 is TGTGCCAGTAGTATGTCAAGCTCCGGGACTCCCTACGAGCAGTACTTC. This gives the protein CASSMSSSGTPYEQYF.

This chain connects TRBV30 to TRBJ1-1; possibly TRBD1 for D (5 bases). This CDR3 has 15 residues. V dropped 0 bases and J dropped 1 base, with 12 bases sitting between them. Germline CDR1 and CDR2: GTSNPN and SVGIG (reference sequence). CDR3 coding DNA: TGTGCCTGGAGTGTAAAGGGGTCTCAGAACACTGAAGCTTTCTTT. Translated, it gives CAWSVKGSQNTEAFF.

The chain employs TRBV7-8 and TRBJ2-3, with D possibly being TRBD2 (5 bases). The germline CDR1 and CDR2 sequences are SGHVS and FQNEAQ. The CDR3 totals 16 residues. The ends were cut back, 5 bases at V and 0 bases at J, with 15 bases in the middle. The CDR3 region is CASSPRASGSTDTQYF. The CDR3 nucleotides are TGTGCCAGCAGCCCTAGGGCCAGCGGCAGCACAGATACGCAGTATTTT.

This rearrangement joins TRBV4-1 to TRBJ1-5; 10 bases map to TRBD1. In germline, CDR1 is MGHRA, CDR2 YSYEKL. The trim removed 1 base at V and 7 bases at J, leaving 4 bases unmatched. There are 15 residues in the CDR3. The CDR3 nucleotides read TGCGCCAGCAGCCAAGGACAGGGGGCTGGACAGCCCCAGCATTTT. Encoded protein: CASSQGQGAGQPQHF.

This chain connects TRBV30 to TRBJ1-2; a possible D gene is TRBD1 (6 bases). Trimming removed 3 bases at V and 6 bases at J, with 14 bases between. The germline V gene has CDR1 GTSNPN and CDR2 SVGIG (reference sequence). The CDR3 covers 13 residues. CDR3 in amino acids: CAWRGKGVDGYTF. The DNA of the CDR3 is TGTGCCTGGAGGGGGAAGGGGGTGGATGGCTACACCTTC.

This CDR3 reads CATSRRQVAREKLFF. In nucleotides, the CDR3 is TGTGCCACCAGCAGACGCCAGGTCGCTCGAGAAAAACTGTTTTTT. V is TRBV15 and J is TRBJ1-4; D is uncertain. V shed 2 bases and J shed 8 bases, with 15 bases lying between them. CDR1 and CDR2 from the germline V gene are LNHNV and YYDKDF (reference sequence). The CDR3 covers 15 residues.

The rearrangement links TRBV27 to TRBJ2-5; 9 nucleotides line up with TRBD1. V dropped 5 bases and J dropped 2; count of bases not matched to a gene: 12. Germline loops: CDR1 MNHEY, CDR2 SMNVEV (reference sequence). The CDR3 contains 17 residues. DNA for the CDR3: TGTGCCAGCAGTCCCTCGACAGGGGGGCTGGTACAAGAGACCCAGTACTTC. Protein: CASSPSTGGLVQETQYF.

The V and J genes are TRBV13 and TRBJ2-7; D perhaps matches TRBD1 (6 bases). The CDR3 is 12 residues long. Per germline, CDR1 PRHDT and CDR2 FYEKMQ (reference sequence). The V end lost 5 bases, the J end lost 3 bases, and 8 bases lay between the germline ends. The DNA for the CDR3 is TGTGCCAGCAGCCAAGGGGGCTACGAGCAGTACTTC. Translating it yields CASSQGGYEQYF.

This chain connects TRBV28 to TRBJ2-5; TRBD2 might be the D (5 bases). CDR3 size: 11 residues. Germline CDR1 MDHEN, CDR2 SYDVKM. Trimming pared 5 bases from V and 8 bases from J, leaving 9 bases between. The CDR3 loop reads CASSGSLTQYF. CDR3 in DNA: TGTGCCAGCAGTGGGAGTTTAACCCAGTACTTC.

The chain recombines TRBV2 with TRBJ2-1; D remains ambiguous. There are 15 residues in the CDR3. The germline V gene encodes CDR1 SNHLY and CDR2 FYNNEI. Deletions cut 6 bases from V and 0 bases from J, with 12 bases between. Here the CDR3 reads CASRQLESSYNEQFF. Here the CDR3 DNA reads TGTGCCAGCAGGCAGCTAGAGAGCTCCTACAATGAGCAGTTCTTC.

This chain connects TRBV21-1 to TRBJ2-1; no DNA check was done on the table's D call, TRBD2. TRBV21-1 is a known pseudogene. The CDR3 loop spans 23 amino acids. CDR3 nucleotides: TGTGCCAGCAGCAAAGAACCAGGGGAGGGCCCTATGGAAGTAAAGGGCTCCTACAATGAGCAGTTCTTC. It yields the protein CASSKEPGEGPMEVKGSYNEQFF.

The chain employs TRBV19 and TRBJ1-5; D ambiguous. The CDR3 sequence is 14 residues long. Trimming stripped 3 bases from V and 3 bases from J, with 9 bases between. CDR1 LNHDA and CDR2 SQIVND come from the germline V gene (reference sequence). CDR3 DNA: TGTGCCAGTAGTATGACGGGAGACAATCAGCCCCAGCATTTT. The encoded protein is CASSMTGDNQPQHF.

The chain is built from TRBV7-2 and TRBJ1-2, with D hard to call. The CDR3 runs 12 residues. The germline V gene has CDR1 SGHTA and CDR2 FQGNSA. Trimming took off 3 bases at V and 8 bases at J, with 10 bases between the two ends. The CDR3 coding sequence is TGTGCCAGCAGCTTGGAGGCAGGAGGCTACACCTTC. Amino acid sequence: CASSLEAGGYTF.

The CDR3 loop is CASSYYRGTGELFF. Here the CDR3 DNA reads TGTGCCAGCAGCTACTACAGGGGGACCGGGGAGCTGTTTTTT. V gene TRBV5-4 combines with J gene TRBJ2-2; 8 nucleotides match TRBD1. The CDR3 runs 14 residues. The germline gives CDR1 SGHNT, CDR2 YYREEE (reference sequence). The trim removed 3 bases at V and 5 bases at J, leaving 3 bases unmatched.

In its sample, this clone was seen a few times. This chain joins TRBV15 and TRBJ2-5; D perhaps matches TRBD2 (7 bases). Germline V gene sequence: CDR1 LNHNV, CDR2 YYDKDF (reference sequence). CDR3 length equals 16 residues. Deletions cut 1 base from V and 0 bases from J, with 12 bases between. This chain's CDR3 is CATSRGGGGYQETQYF. The CDR3 DNA follows: TGTGCCACCAGCAGAGGAGGGGGAGGGTACCAAGAGACCCAGTACTTC.

The chain carries TRBV28 and TRBJ1-6; tentatively, D is TRBD1 (6 bases). V gave up 11 bases and J gave up 7 bases, with 15 bases separating them. The germline V gene encodes CDR1 MDHEN and CDR2 SYDVKM. The CDR3 covers 13 residues. CDR3 amino acids: CALQEGGNSPLHF. CDR3 DNA: TGTGCCCTCCAAGAAGGGGGAAATTCACCCCTCCACTTT.

The chain is built from TRBV28 and TRBJ2-2; 9 nucleotides line up with TRBD1. CDR1 MDHEN and CDR2 SYDVKM come from the germline V gene. There are 12 residues in the CDR3. J lost 15 bases, V lost 5 bases, and 7 bases had no gene match. The CDR3 nucleotides are TGTGCCAGCAGTCTCGGACAGGGGAGGGTGTTTTTT. Translation gives CASSLGQGRVFF.

The chain joins TRBV28 to TRBJ2-7, with D maybe TRBD1 (7 bases). V was pared by 6 bases and J by 5 bases, with 14 bases between. The germline CDR1 and CDR2 sequences are MDHEN and SYDVKM. The CDR3 is 13 residues long. CDR3 sequence reads: CASRPGGGDEQYF. CDR3 DNA: TGTGCCAGCAGACCCGGAGGGGGCGACGAGCAGTACTTC.

The chain combines TRBV11-3 with TRBJ2-7; D is possibly TRBD1 (6 bases). V gave up 0 bases and J gave up 5 bases, with 11 bases separating them. The CDR3 is 14 residues long. CDR1 and CDR2 from the germline V gene are SGHNT and YENEEA. CDR3 coding DNA: TGTGCCAGCAGCTTAGACAGGGGAATAGACGAGCAGTACTTC. It yields the protein CASSLDRGIDEQYF. Using reference TRBV11-3 and TRBJ2-7 for the parts outside the CDR3, the full variable domain is EAGVVQSPRYKIIEKKQPVAFWCNPISGHNTLYWYLQNLGQGPELLIRYENEEAVDDSQLPKDRFSAERLKGVDSTLKIQPAELGDSAVYLCASSLDRGIDEQYFGPGTRLTVT.

This clone was seen more than once but under ten times. The V and J genes are TRBV5-1 and TRBJ2-2; TRBD1 aligns across 12 bases. V shed 4 bases and J 8 bases; nucleotides not matched to a gene: 6. CDR1 is SGHRS, CDR2 YFSETQ, per germline. CDR3 length: 15 amino acids. CDR3: CASSPRDRGRGELFF. The CDR3 bases are TGCGCCAGCAGCCCCCGGGACAGGGGGCGGGGGGAGCTGTTTTTT.

This clone was seen once. V usage is TRBV10-3 and J usage is TRBJ1-1; D gene uncertain. Trimming removed 2 bases from V and 1 base from J, with 8 bases in between. The CDR3 is 14 residues long. Per germline, CDR1 ENHRY and CDR2 SYGVKD. The CDR3 loop is CAISEKYTNTEAFF. The CDR3 DNA reads TGTGCCATCAGTGAGAAGTACACGAACACTGAAGCTTTCTTT.

The chain combines TRBV6-6 with TRBJ1-5, with a possible D match to TRBD1 (5 bases). CDR3 length: 15 amino acids. Germline values: CDR1 MNHNY, CDR2 SVGAGI (reference sequence). The germline V and J ends were trimmed by 6 bases and 4 bases, with 16 bases remaining between them. The CDR3 reads CASRGTGPRNQPQHF. The DNA of the CDR3 is TGTGCCAGCAGGGGCACAGGCCCTCGGAATCAGCCCCAGCATTTT.

This rearrangement joins TRBV7-3 to TRBJ2-1; possibly TRBD2 for D (6 bases). The germline gives CDR1 SGHTA, CDR2 FQGTGA. The CDR3 is 16 residues long. Trimming stripped 5 bases from V and 7 bases from J, with 21 bases between. The CDR3 loop is CASSPHTGLTGNEQFF. In DNA, the CDR3 is TGTGCCAGCAGCCCCCATACCGGACTAACGGGGAATGAGCAGTTCTTC.